One sample yielded the 5 T cell receptor beta chains listed below, sequenced in a study of T cells in localized non-small cell lung cancer. Assay used: immunoSEQ multiplex PCR; TCRdb lists only in-frame clones, some missing. The sample has over 30,000 clones; 80% to 90% are singletons. Sample: peripheral blood, taken before any cancer treatment. These receptors were obtained from a male donor older than 55 with stage III lung adenocarcinoma.

This sequence joins TRBV2 and TRBJ1-5; 7 nucleotides agree with TRBD1. The CDR3 is made up of 15 amino acids. V was clipped by 4 bases and J by 4 bases; unmatched bases: 7. Germline CDR1 reads SNHLY; CDR2 reads FYNNEI. As DNA, the CDR3 is TGTGCCAGCAGTGGACAGGGTACTCTTAATCAGCCCCAGCATTTT. It specifies CASSGQGTLNQPQHF.

The J gene is TRBJ1-1, the V gene TRBV19, with D tentatively TRBD1 (5 bases). The CDR3 is 14 amino acids. Germline V CDR1 and CDR2: LNHDA, SQIVND (reference sequence). V lost 3 bases and J lost 7, with 15 bases in between. CDR3 protein: CASSISLLGVEAFF. The CDR3 DNA reads as TGTGCCAGTAGTATCTCGCTCTTGGGGGTTGAAGCTTTCTTT.

The chain couples TRBV4-2 to TRBJ2-7, with D maybe TRBD2 (6 bases). Germline CDR1 and CDR2: LGHNA and YNFKEQ. V was trimmed by 0 bases and J by 0 bases, leaving 6 bases between them. The CDR3 has 14 amino acids. CDR3 in amino acids: CASSQETSSYEQYF. The CDR3 DNA follows: TGTGCCAGCAGCCAAGAGACTAGCTCCTACGAGCAGTACTTC.

The V gene is TRBV6-5, the J gene TRBJ2-1, with D possibly being TRBD1 (6 bases). Germline CDR1 is MNHEY and CDR2 is SVGAGI. The germline V and J ends were trimmed by 6 bases and 0 bases, with 12 bases remaining between them. This CDR3 region has 15 residues. DNA for the CDR3: TGTGCCAGCAGACAGGGCTACTACTCCTACAATGAGCAGTTCTTC. Its protein product is CASRQGYYSYNEQFF.

This chain connects TRBV5-1 to TRBJ1-3, with TRBD1 as a possible D gene (5 bases). V was clipped by 3 bases and J by 4 bases, with 11 bases between them. Germline V CDR1 and CDR2: SGHRS, YFSETQ. The CDR3 sequence is 14 residues long. The DNA for the CDR3 is TGCGCCAGCAGCTCCGGGACGCAAGGAAACACCATATATTTT. Its translation: CASSSGTQGNTIYF.